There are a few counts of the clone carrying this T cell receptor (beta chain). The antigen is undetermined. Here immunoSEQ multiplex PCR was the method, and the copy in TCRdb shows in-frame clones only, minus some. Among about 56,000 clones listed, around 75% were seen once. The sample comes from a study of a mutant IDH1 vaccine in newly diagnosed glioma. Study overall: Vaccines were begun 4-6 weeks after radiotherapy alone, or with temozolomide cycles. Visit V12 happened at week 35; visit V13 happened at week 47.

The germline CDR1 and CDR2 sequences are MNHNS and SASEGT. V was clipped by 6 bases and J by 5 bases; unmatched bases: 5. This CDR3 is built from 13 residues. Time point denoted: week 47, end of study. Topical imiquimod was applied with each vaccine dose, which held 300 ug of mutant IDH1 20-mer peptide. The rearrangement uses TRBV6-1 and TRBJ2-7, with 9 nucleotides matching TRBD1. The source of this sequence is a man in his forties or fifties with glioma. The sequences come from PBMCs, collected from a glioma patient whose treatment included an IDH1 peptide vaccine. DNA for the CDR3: TGTGCCAGCAGGGACAGGGGTAGCCACGAGCAGTACTTC. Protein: CASRDRGSHEQYF.